This T cell receptor (beta chain) was sequenced for a study of shared clonotypes between healthy human individuals. Profiling relied on immunoSEQ multiplex PCR, and the TCRdb table lists in-frame clones only, not all of them. The repertoire holds around 1.6 million clones, with nearly 99% as singletons. The CDR3 length is 17 residues. Germline CDR1 KGHSH, CDR2 LQKENI. J was trimmed by 4 bases and V by 1 base; bases with no gene match: 8. The chain is built from TRBV18 and TRBJ2-1, with 9 bases identical to TRBD1. The sequenced sample was naive CD4+ T cells sorted from blood. Subset denoted: CD45RA+ positively selected. The TCR sequence derives from a man aged 30 to 39 in good health. CDR3 bases: TGTGCCAGCTCACCACTGTTCGGGACAGGGTTTTACAATGAGCAGTTCTTC. Amino acid sequence: CASSPLFGTGFYNEQFF.